Sequencing of this TCR beta chain was carried out in a study of T cell repertoires in cytomegalovirus infection. Study information: CMV epitopes in the study were HLA-C-restricted (recently identified) and HLA-B-restricted (well studied). Public signatures in TCR beta pointed to CMV infection and matching HLA type.

Comment on this clonotype: What it binds is unknown.

Broader study findings: Carriers of CMV plus the relevant HLA were identified by cumulative public TCR beta family frequency. Dominating the ex vivo response were HLA-C-restricted CMV-specific TCR beta clonotypes.

Using its own MiXCR run on the reads, TCRdb lists one record per CDR3 protein. The table has roughly 920,000 distinct CDR3 sequences, approximately 32% seen once; the top ten hold 13%. The CDR3 covers 15 residues. Germline V gives CDR1 MNHEY, CDR2 SVGEGT. V was clipped by 5 bases and J by 1 base; unmatched bases: 3. The origin of this receptor is a human donor in good health (CMV status not recorded). Some clones in this sample may be carry-over from other donors' samples. The source material was cultured CD8+ T cells from PBMCs, sampled from culture after CMV antigen stimulation. The chain uses TRBV6-2 or TRBV6-3 and TRBJ2-7, with 12 positions matching TRBD2. The CDR3 DNA sequence: TGTGCCAGCAGTCGACTAGCGGGGGAGTCCTACGAGCAGTACGTC. Protein product: CASSRLAGESYEQYV.